This is a list of T cell receptor beta chains from one sample in a study of blood T cells in healthy people across ages. TCRdb passed the 5' RACE reads through MiXCR, listing each CDR3 protein once. The sample contains 800,000 to 950,000 distinct CDR3 sequences, under 35% of which appear only once. The same specimen was also included in a second study, on T cells of mothers and their children.

Specimen: blood. The receptors originated from a woman aged 40 to 50 in good health. Each CDR3 is given with its conserved first and last residue. The order of the fields is J gene, V gene, D gene, clone size, CDR3 protein, CDR3 DNA. A D gene is named only where the DNA matches it firmly. Clone size is shown for a subset of rows, as once, few, many or a class of expanded clone.

j_gene: TRBJ2-3
v_gene: TRBV7-3
d_gene: TRBD1
abundance: many
CDR3aa: CASSKDRGTDTQYF
CDR3nt: TGTGCCAGCAGCAAAGACAGGGGTACAGATACGCAGTATTTT

j_gene: TRBJ2-3
v_gene: TRBV20-1
d_gene: TRBD2
abundance: few
CDR3aa: CSARGTSGGTDTQYF
CDR3nt: TGCAGTGCTAGGGGGACTAGCGGGGGAACAGATACGCAGTATTTT

j_gene: TRBJ2-3
v_gene: TRBV2
d_gene: TRBD2
abundance: NA
CDR3aa: CASTLAGGSVDTQYF
CDR3nt: TGTGCCAGCACTTTAGCGGGGGGGTCTGTAGATACGCAGTATTTT

j_gene: TRBJ2-5
v_gene: TRBV4-3
d_gene: TRBD1
abundance: many
CDR3aa: CASSQAPTGGGETQYF
CDR3nt: TGCGCCAGCAGCCAAGCACCGACAGGGGGTGGGGAGACCCAGTACTTC

j_gene: TRBJ2-2
v_gene: TRBV7-2
d_gene: TRBD2
abundance: few
CDR3aa: CASRPSGGSTGELFF
CDR3nt: TGTGCCAGCAGACCTAGCGGGGGGAGCACCGGGGAGCTGTTTTTT

j_gene: TRBJ2-1
v_gene: TRBV5-1
d_gene: NA
abundance: few
CDR3aa: CASSMDGRYNEQFF
CDR3nt: TGCGCCAGCAGCATGGACGGGCGGTACAATGAGCAGTTCTTC

j_gene: TRBJ2-3
v_gene: TRBV10-3
d_gene: TRBD1
abundance: NA
CDR3aa: CAISEGQGNTDTQYF
CDR3nt: TGTGCCATCAGTGAAGGACAGGGCAACACAGATACGCAGTATTTT

j_gene: TRBJ1-5
v_gene: TRBV7-9
d_gene: NA
abundance: once
CDR3aa: CASSLEGARGEQHQHF
CDR3nt: TGTGCCAGCAGCTTAGAAGGTGCCAGGGGAGAACAGCACCAGCATTTT

j_gene: TRBJ1-2
v_gene: TRBV6-2/TRBV6-3
d_gene: TRBD1
abundance: many
CDR3aa: CASSTGAHYGYTF
CDR3nt: TGTGCCAGCAGTACAGGGGCCCACTATGGCTACACCTTC

j_gene: TRBJ1-1
v_gene: TRBV5-1
d_gene: NA
abundance: NA
CDR3aa: CASSLAPGVGTEAFF
CDR3nt: TGCGCCAGCAGCTTGGCTCCAGGGGTGGGGACTGAAGCTTTCTTT

j_gene: TRBJ1-4
v_gene: TRBV10-3
d_gene: NA
abundance: NA
CDR3aa: CAISSTGGGEKLFF
CDR3nt: TGTGCCATCAGTTCGACAGGAGGGGGTGAAAAACTGTTTTTT

j_gene: TRBJ1-6
v_gene: TRBV11-2
d_gene: NA
abundance: few
CDR3aa: CASSLVGAPANSPPHF
CDR3nt: TGTGCCAGCAGCTTAGTGGGGGCGCCGGCTAATTCACCCCCCCACTTT